This TCR beta chain was sequenced in a study of cytomegalovirus exposure and HLA in healthy donors. The CDR3 is made up of 13 amino acids. Germline CDR1 reads LGHNA; CDR2 reads YSLEER. V lost 4 bases, J lost 7 bases, and 14 bases lay in between. About this clone: Its antigen is not identified.

PCR amplification relied on 60 Vbeta primers (plus 13 Jbeta primers). Some clones are missing from TCRdb's copy, which holds only in-frame ones; the method was immunoSEQ multiplex PCR. The data contain approximately 90,000 clones, roughly 80% of them singletons. Study findings and constraints: Roughly even sequencing depth across donors was the assumption behind the presence/absence analyses. In a later analysis, at a false discovery rate of 0.05, roughly 17,000 TCR beta sequences were associated with HLA alleles.

The chain carries TRBV4-3 and TRBJ2-7; D not certain. The TCR comes from a male donor in good health and CMV-seronegative. Source material: PBMCs. CDR3 loop: CASSRGLVGEQYF. The CDR3, as DNA: TGCGCCAGCAGCCGAGGCCTGGTTGGGGAGCAGTACTTC.